These T cell receptor beta chains were read from a single sample in a study of T cells after yellow fever vaccination. One entry per CDR3 protein results from TCRdb running MiXCR on the 5' RACE reads. Among 120,000 to 150,000 distinct CDR3 sequences listed, 7.7% were seen once. The specimen comprised CD4+ T cells sorted from PBMCs, sampled 5 days after the yellow fever booster vaccination. These TCRs come from a young man who received the YFV17D yellow fever vaccine. Each CDR3 is given with its conserved first and last residue. Each record gives: clone size, J gene, D gene, V gene, CDR3 protein, CDR3 DNA. The D gene is left open where the match is weak. Clone size, where shown, is once, few, many, or a class for clones that have expanded.

many,TRBJ1-1,TRBD1,TRBV20-1,CSALHGQGGLEAFF,TGCAGTGCTTTACACGGACAGGGGGGATTGGAAGCTTTCTTT
.,TRBJ2-1,.,TRBV5-5,CASSFRVTYNEQFF,TGTGCCAGCAGCTTTCGGGTGACCTACAATGAGCAGTTCTTC
many,TRBJ2-3,.,TRBV7-2,CASSSGRVGGTDTQYF,TGTGCCAGCAGCTCGGGTCGTGTGGGCGGCACAGATACGCAGTATTTT
many,TRBJ2-7,.,TRBV29-1,CSVILPGRAYEQYF,TGCAGCGTTATACTCCCCGGGAGAGCCTACGAGCAGTACTTC
many,TRBJ2-5,TRBD1,TRBV4-3,CASSHVTGGRETQYF,TGCGCCAGCAGCCACGTCACAGGGGGCAGGGAGACCCAGTACTTC
many,TRBJ2-1,.,TRBV20-1,CSASRPGGLNEQFF,TGCAGTGCTAGTCGGCCGGGGGGCCTCAATGAGCAGTTCTTC
many,TRBJ2-6,TRBD2,TRBV5-1,CASTRTSSGANVLTF,TGCGCCAGCACCCGGACTAGCTCTGGGGCCAACGTCCTGACTTTC
many,TRBJ2-3,TRBD2,TRBV24-1,CATSGGRTPDTQYF,TGTGCCACCAGTGGCGGGAGAACCCCAGATACGCAGTATTTT
.,TRBJ2-7,.,TRBV14,CASSRRTEGPINYF,TGTGCCAGCAGCCGTAGGACAGAGGGCCCCATTAATTATTTC
many,TRBJ1-1,.,TRBV3-1,CASSRSEEVRNTEAFF,TGTGCCAGCAGCCGCAGCGAAGAGGTAAGGAACACTGAAGCTTTCTTT
many,TRBJ2-7,.,TRBV10-2,CASSEGLGTYEQYF,TGCGCCAGCAGTGAGGGCCTAGGGACCTACGAGCAGTACTTC
many,TRBJ2-2,.,TRBV7-3,CASSLSPGELFF,TGTGCCAGCAGCTTAAGTCCCGGGGAGCTGTTTTTT
many,TRBJ2-1,TRBD2,TRBV2,CASRTRGVGLTSGSEQFF,TGTGCCAGCAGGACCCGGGGGGTAGGTTTAACTAGCGGGAGTGAGCAGTTCTTC
many,TRBJ2-1,.,TRBV20-1,CSASRGLRDNEQFF,TGCAGTGCTAGTCGTGGCCTGCGGGACAATGAGCAGTTCTTC
many,TRBJ1-2,.,TRBV12-3/TRBV12-4,CASSPRAGDYGYTF,TGTGCCAGCAGCCCGAGAGCCGGAGACTATGGCTACACCTTC
many,TRBJ2-5,.,TRBV7-2,CASSSPRGGKETQYF,TGTGCCAGCAGCTCACCTCGAGGGGGAAAAGAGACCCAGTACTTC
many,TRBJ2-5,.,TRBV10-3,CAISGSGTETQYF,TGTGCCATCAGTGGGTCTGGAACGGAGACCCAGTACTTC
many,TRBJ1-5,.,TRBV12-3/TRBV12-4,CASSLQGTFNQPQHF,TGTGCCAGCAGTCTACAGGGTACCTTCAATCAGCCCCAGCATTTT
many,TRBJ2-1,TRBD2,TRBV5-6,CASSRGGRNYNEQFF,TGTGCCAGCAGCCGGGGGGGGAGGAATTACAATGAGCAGTTCTTC
many,TRBJ2-1,TRBD2,TRBV20-1,CSAGRGLLHNEQFF,TGCAGTGCCGGGAGGGGCCTACTACACAATGAGCAGTTCTTC
many,TRBJ2-3,TRBD2,TRBV20-1,CSARDLIAGPDTQYF,TGCAGTGCTAGAGATCTAATAGCGGGACCAGATACGCAGTATTTT
many,TRBJ2-2,.,TRBV12-5,CASGLNGIELFF,TGTGCTAGTGGTTTGAATGGAATTGAGCTGTTTTTT
many,TRBJ1-1,.,TRBV18,CASSPLNTEAFF,TGTGCCAGCTCACCACTGAACACTGAAGCTTTCTTT
many,TRBJ1-4,.,TRBV12-3/TRBV12-4,CASSFQSTNEKLFF,TGTGCCAGCAGTTTCCAGTCAACTAATGAAAAACTGTTTTTT
.,TRBJ2-6,.,TRBV18,CASSPLGDVSGANVLTF,TGTGCCAGCTCACCACTTGGGGATGTTTCTGGGGCCAACGTCCTGACTTTC
few,TRBJ2-2,TRBD2,TRBV7-8,CASSITGTTNTGELFF,TGTGCCAGCAGCATCACCGGGACTACGAACACCGGGGAGCTGTTTTTT
many,TRBJ1-1,.,TRBV18,CASSPNSYTEAFF,TGTGCCAGCTCACCCAACTCTTACACTGAAGCTTTCTTT
.,TRBJ2-2,.,TRBV20-1,CSAGGKASNTGELFF,TGCAGTGCTGGGGGGAAGGCTTCGAACACCGGGGAGCTGTTTTTT
many,TRBJ2-7,.,TRBV7-2,CASSSAAGIAPHEQYF,TGTGCCAGCAGCTCAGCGGCCGGGATAGCACCCCACGAGCAGTACTTC
many,TRBJ1-1,.,TRBV29-1,CSVAGLENTEAFF,TGCAGCGTTGCGGGTTTAGAGAACACTGAAGCTTTCTTT
many,TRBJ1-1,TRBD1,TRBV18,CASSPDRDVNTEAFF,TGTGCCAGCTCACCAGACAGGGATGTGAACACTGAAGCTTTCTTT
many,TRBJ1-2,.,TRBV20-1,CSAAELSYGYTF,TGCAGTGCCGCTGAACTTTCCTATGGCTACACCTTC
many,TRBJ2-7,.,TRBV7-9,CASSLAGVSSEQYF,TGTGCCAGCAGCTTAGCGGGAGTATCCTCCGAGCAGTACTTC
many,TRBJ2-7,.,TRBV25-1,CASRPPGRAYEQYF,TGTGCCAGCAGACCCCCCGGCAGGGCTTACGAGCAGTACTTC
many,TRBJ2-2,.,TRBV6-1,CASSEVMSTGELFF,TGTGCCAGCAGTGAAGTCATGTCGACCGGGGAGCTGTTTTTT
.,TRBJ2-5,.,TRBV5-4,CASSHGTEETQYF,TGTGCCAGCAGCCACGGGACTGAAGAGACCCAGTACTTC
many,TRBJ2-1,.,TRBV5-6,CASSLILGTYGYEQFF,TGTGCCAGCAGCTTGATACTGGGGACCTACGGGTATGAGCAGTTCTTC
many,TRBJ1-1,.,TRBV12-3/TRBV12-4,CASSLRFPPEAFF,TGTGCCAGCAGTTTGCGTTTCCCACCTGAAGCTTTCTTT
many,TRBJ2-4,.,TRBV11-2,CASSLRARILAKNIQYF,TGTGCCAGCAGCCTCAGGGCCCGAATACTAGCCAAAAACATTCAGTACTTC
many,TRBJ1-3,TRBD1,TRBV12-3/TRBV12-4,CASSTGQLGYTIYF,TGTGCCAGCAGTACGGGACAGCTAGGGTACACCATATATTTT
many,TRBJ2-7,TRBD2,TRBV5-1,CASSFNQLREALNYEQYF,TGCGCCAGCAGCTTTAATCAGTTGCGGGAGGCCCTGAACTACGAGCAGTACTTC
.,TRBJ2-5,TRBD1,TRBV5-1,CASSLEGQGLRKTQYF,TGCGCCAGCAGCTTGGAGGGACAGGGGCTGAGGAAGACCCAGTACTTC
.,TRBJ1-5,.,TRBV18,CASSRDPHGQPQHF,TGTGCCAGCTCCCGCGATCCGCACGGTCAGCCCCAGCATTTT
many,TRBJ2-7,TRBD1,TRBV12-3/TRBV12-4,CASSRGQPYEQYF,TGTGCCAGCAGTAGGGGACAGCCATACGAGCAGTACTTC
many,TRBJ2-5,.,TRBV12-5,CASGIEIQETQYF,TGTGCTAGTGGGATCGAGATCCAAGAGACCCAGTACTTC
many,TRBJ2-3,.,TRBV7-8,CASSLNGLLDTQYF,TGTGCCAGCAGCTTAAACGGGTTATTAGATACGCAGTATTTT
many,TRBJ1-6,TRBD1,TRBV11-2,CASRQLTGGLNSPLHF,TGTGCCAGCAGACAACTGACAGGGGGATTAAATTCACCCCTCCACTTT
many,TRBJ2-7,TRBD1,TRBV7-2,CASSLDRGGREQYF,TGTGCCAGCAGCTTAGATCGAGGGGGCAGGGAGCAGTACTTC